This T cell receptor beta chain was documented in a study of CD8 T cells in ankylosing spondylitis. Remarks on this clonotype: Antigen: not known.

Study-wide points: Ankylosing spondylitis blood seemed to carry a telltale TCR beta motif made of fewer than ten highly homologous variants.

Quantitative 5'-RACE was performed with molecular barcodes, and it yielded the TCR beta libraries. MiXCR was run by TCRdb on the 5' RACE reads, yielding one entry per CDR3 protein. The sample includes 250,000 to 350,000 distinct CDR3 sequences, around 19% of them seen just once. The clonotype comes from a male donor with ankylosing spondylitis or in good health (not recorded which). The sequenced sample was blood, either unsorted or a sorted T cell fraction (not recorded which).

The chain's CDR3 is CASSRASTDTQYF. The CDR3 coding sequence is TGCGCCAGCAGCCGGGCCAGCACAGATACGCAGTATTTT. The rearrangement joins TRBV5-1 to TRBJ2-3; D not certain. This CDR3 has 13 residues. Trimming cost V 4 bases and J 0 bases, with 6 bases left between them. Per the germline V gene, CDR1 is SGHRS and CDR2 is YFSETQ.